What follows describes a single T cell receptor (beta chain). This clonotype was seen a handful of times. The antigen it recognizes is unknown. No quality values exist for individual bases; no much larger clone is one base distant. Libraries were built with RT-PCR. These reads were obtained on an Illumina HiSeq 2500. Through fastp at Q25 and MiXCR, TCRdb rebuilt clones from the public reads, retaining in-frame beta chains. Entries that share a CDR3 protein sequence are merged under the most common genes and DNA. The sample table lists hundreds of thousands of distinct CDR3 sequences, less than 20% of them with a count of one. The ten top clones hold approximately 11% of the sample. These data originate in a study of response to subunit inactivated influenza vaccine (dated by TCRdb to 2016 to 2018). For the wider study: Deep quantitative T cell receptor repertoire profiling was used in the study to track responses to a trivalent subunit inactivated influenza vaccine. Broad study findings and their caveats: The authors proposed that each seasonal influenza vaccination may bring in only a limited number of new T cells.

The cysteine opens and the phenylalanine closes a CDR3 of 14 amino acids. Only the CDR3 region is kept as DNA, spanning 42 bases read in frame from base 1. CDR1 MDHEN and CDR2 SYDVKM were looked up in the germline V gene. V loses 5 bases of germline sequence and J loses 4 bases, and the interval between the two ends is 14 bases. The sequence was obtained from a man aged 45-65 years who received an inactivated influenza vaccine. Donor details come from another sample of the same person, matched by shared clones. Sample: PBMCs from blood, taken 5 days after vaccination. The V and J segments used are TRBV28 and TRBJ1-1; the D gene lacks a confident call. The DNA reads as follows: TGTGCCAGCAGTCGTCCGTCTAAGACCACTGAAGCTTTCTTT. Protein translation: CASSRPSKTTEAFF. The entire variable domain, with the stretches around the CDR3 drawn from the reference TRBV28 and TRBJ1-1 proteins, is DVKVTQSSRYLVKRTGEKVFLECVQDMDHENMFWYRQDPGLGLRLIYFSYDVKMKEKGDIPEGYSVSREKKERFSLILESASTNQTSMYLCASSRPSKTTEAFFGQGTRLTVV.